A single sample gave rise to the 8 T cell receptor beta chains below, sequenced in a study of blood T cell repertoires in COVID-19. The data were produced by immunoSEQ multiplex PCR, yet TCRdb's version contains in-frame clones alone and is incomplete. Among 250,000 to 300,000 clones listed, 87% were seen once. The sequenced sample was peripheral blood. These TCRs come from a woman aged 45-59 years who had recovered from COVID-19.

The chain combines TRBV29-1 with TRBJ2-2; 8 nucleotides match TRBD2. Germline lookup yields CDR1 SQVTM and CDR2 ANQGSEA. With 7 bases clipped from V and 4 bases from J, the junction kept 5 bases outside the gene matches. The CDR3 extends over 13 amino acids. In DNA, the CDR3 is TGCAGCGCTACCGCGGGGGGCACCGGGGAGCTGTTTTTT. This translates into CSATAGGTGELFF.

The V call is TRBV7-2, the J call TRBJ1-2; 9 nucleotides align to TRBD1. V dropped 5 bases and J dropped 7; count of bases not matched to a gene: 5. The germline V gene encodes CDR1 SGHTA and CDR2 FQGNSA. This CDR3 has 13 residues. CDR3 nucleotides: TGTGCCAGCAGCCCCAGGACAGGGGTTGGCTACACCTTC. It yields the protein CASSPRTGVGYTF.

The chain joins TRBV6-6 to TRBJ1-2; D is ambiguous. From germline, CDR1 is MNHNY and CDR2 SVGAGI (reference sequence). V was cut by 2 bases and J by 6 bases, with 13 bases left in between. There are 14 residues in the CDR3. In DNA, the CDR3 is TGTGCCAGCAGTTACGAACATGGCCTGGATGGCTACACCTTC. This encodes CASSYEHGLDGYTF.

The chain's CDR3 is CASSSYTNEAFF. The CDR3 bases are TGTGCCAGCAGTTCATACACAAATGAAGCTTTCTTT. V usage is TRBV6-2 or TRBV6-3 and J usage is TRBJ1-1; D not certain. The CDR3 sequence is 12 residues long. Germline loops: CDR1 MNHEY, CDR2 SVGEGT. Trimming removed 4 bases at V and 7 bases at J, with 10 bases between.

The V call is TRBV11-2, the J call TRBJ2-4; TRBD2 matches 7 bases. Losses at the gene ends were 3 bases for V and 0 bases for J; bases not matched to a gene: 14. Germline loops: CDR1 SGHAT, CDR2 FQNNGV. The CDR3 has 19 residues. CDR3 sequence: CASSFIRLGGRLAKNIQYF. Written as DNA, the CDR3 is TGTGCCAGCAGCTTTATACGCCTCGGGGGGAGGTTAGCCAAAAACATTCAGTACTTC.

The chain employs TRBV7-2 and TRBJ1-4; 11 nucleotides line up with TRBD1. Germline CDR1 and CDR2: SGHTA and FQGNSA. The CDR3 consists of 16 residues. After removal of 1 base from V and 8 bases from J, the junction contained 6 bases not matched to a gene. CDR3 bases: TGTGCCAGCAGCTTAGGTTGGGGACAGGGGGAGGAAAAACTGTTTTTT. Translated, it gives CASSLGWGQGEEKLFF.

The CDR3 nucleotides are TGCGCCAGCAGCCAGGGACAGGGAGCTGGCTACACCTTC. Protein sequence: CASSQGQGAGYTF. This chain connects TRBV4-3 to TRBJ1-2; 9 bases align to TRBD1. The germline V gene has CDR1 LGHNA and CDR2 YSLEER. The CDR3 extends over 13 amino acids. V was clipped by 3 bases and J by 7 bases; unmatched bases: 3.

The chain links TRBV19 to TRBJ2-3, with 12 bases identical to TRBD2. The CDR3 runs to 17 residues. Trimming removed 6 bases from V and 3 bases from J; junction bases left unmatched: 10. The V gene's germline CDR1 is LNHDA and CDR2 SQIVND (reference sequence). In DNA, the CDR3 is TGTGCCAGTAGCCCACTACTAGCGGGGGGCCTTACAGATACGCAGTATTTT. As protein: CASSPLLAGGLTDTQYF.